The 16 T cell receptor beta chains reported below all come from one sample, sequenced in a study of blood T cells in healthy people across ages (dated by TCRdb to the mid-2010s). Receptor amplification or capture employed 5' RACE. The sequencing machine was an Illumina HiSeq 2500. A second PCR of about 7 to 12 cycles was run with a J-beta primer mix and a sample-barcoded 5' primer. TCRdb passed the public sequencing reads through fastp at Q25 and MiXCR, retaining productive beta sequences. Identical CDR3 proteins give one entry, which carries the most common genes and DNA. The sample contains some 1.4 million distinct CDR3 sequences, around 42% of them found a single time. The ten largest clones add up to approximately 7.9% of the sample. Sample: blood. Every receptor here comes from a woman aged 18-35 years in good health.

This sequence joins TRBV6-1 and TRBJ2-1; D remains ambiguous. Germline-derived CDR1 and CDR2 are MNHNS and SASEGT. V lost 3 bases and J 0 bases, leaving 15 bases between the germline ends. This CDR3 contains 17 residues. DNA of the CDR3: TGTGCCAGCAGTGATTTGGCGGCCCGAAGCTCCTACAATGAGCAGTTCTTC. Translation: CASSDLAARSSYNEQFF.

This clonotype showed up just a few times. The chain is built from TRBV5-1 and TRBJ2-3; unclear D gene. The CDR3 is 13 residues long. Germline assignment: CDR1 SGHRS and CDR2 YFSETQ. The V end lost 4 bases, the J end lost 4 bases, and 10 bases lay between the germline ends. In nucleotides, the CDR3 is TGCGCCAGCAGCCCGGAGATCGCAGATACGCAGTATTTT. Its translation is CASSPEIADTQYF.

This clonotype has just a few counts. This chain links TRBV12-3 or TRBV12-4 with TRBJ1-5; D might be TRBD1 (5 bases). The CDR3 extends over 17 amino acids. V lost 3 bases, J lost 7 bases, and 22 bases lay in between. The CDR3 loop reads CASSLSNGAMGLQPQHF. CDR3 nucleotides: TGTGCCAGCAGTTTGTCTAACGGGGCCATGGGTCTACAGCCCCAGCATTTT.

The chain recombines TRBV27 with TRBJ2-3; a weak D match, TRBD2 (5 bases). CDR1 is MNHEY and CDR2 is SMNVEV in the germline V gene (reference sequence). V lost 1 base and J 3 bases, leaving 14 bases between the germline ends. This CDR3 has 16 amino acids. In nucleotides, the CDR3 is TGTGCCAGCAGTTTATGGGGAGAGGATCCGACAGATACGCAGTATTTT. Translating it yields CASSLWGEDPTDTQYF.

The chain has TRBV5-1 and TRBJ2-2; D gene uncertain. The CDR3 spans 13 residues. Deletions cut 0 bases from V and 12 bases from J, with 12 bases between. CDR1 is SGHRS and CDR2 is YFSETQ in the germline V gene. This CDR3 reads CASSLGASSKLFF. For the CDR3, the DNA is TGCGCCAGCAGCTTGGGAGCCTCCAGTAAGCTGTTTTTT. Together with reference TRBV5-1 and TRBJ2-2, the CDR3 gives the full variable domain: KAGVTQTPRYLIKTRGQQVTLSCSPISGHRSVSWYQQTPGQGLQFLFEYFSETQRNKGNFPGRFSGRQFSNSRSEMNVSTLELGDSALYLCASSLGASSKLFFGEGSRLTVL.

This clonotype was seen only a few times. J is TRBJ2-5 and V is TRBV20-1, with D possibly TRBD2 on 5 matching bases. Germline CDR1 reads DFQATT; CDR2 reads SNEGSKA (reference sequence). The germline V and J ends were trimmed by 2 bases and 5 bases, with 6 bases remaining between them. The length of the CDR3 is 11 residues. CDR3 nucleotides: TGCAGTGCTAGAACGGGGGAGACCCAGTACTTC. Protein product: CSARTGETQYF.

The V and J genes are TRBV5-1 and TRBJ1-1; D possibly corresponds to TRBD1 (5 bases). The CDR3 runs to 15 residues. Per the germline V gene, CDR1 is SGHRS and CDR2 is YFSETQ. Between the trimmed V and J ends, which lost 4 bases and 3 bases, there was a span of 16 bases. The CDR3 reads CASSPEELGDTEAFF. The CDR3 bases are TGCGCCAGCAGCCCGGAAGAGCTGGGGGACACTGAAGCTTTCTTT.

The chain employs TRBV20-1 and TRBJ2-7; unclear D gene. There are 12 residues in the CDR3. The germline V gene has CDR1 DFQATT and CDR2 SNEGSKA (reference sequence). V gave up 3 bases and J gave up 4 bases, with 10 bases separating them. This CDR3 reads CSASPRWYEQYF. The CDR3 nucleotides are TGCAGTGCTAGCCCCCGTTGGTACGAGCAGTACTTC.

The J gene is TRBJ1-1, the V gene TRBV2; no firm D call. Germline assignment: CDR1 SNHLY and CDR2 FYNNEI. Trimming removed 7 bases at V and 0 bases at J, with 18 bases between. There are 16 residues in the CDR3. The CDR3 DNA follows: TGTGCCAGCAACCATAGAAAGGATATGGTGAACACTGAAGCTTTCTTT. As protein: CASNHRKDMVNTEAFF.

This rearrangement joins TRBV28 to TRBJ2-7; 8 nucleotides match TRBD1. J gave up 2 bases and V 6 bases, and 6 bases lay outside the gene matches. Germline CDR1 MDHEN, CDR2 SYDVKM. The CDR3 has 14 amino acids. CDR3 DNA: TGTGCCAGCAGGGCAGGGGGCTCTGCCTACGAGCAGTACTTC. Protein: CASRAGGSAYEQYF.

This clonotype was observed a few times. The genes are TRBV5-1 and TRBJ2-1; 9 bases align to TRBD2. CDR3 size: 16 residues. The germline V gene encodes CDR1 SGHRS and CDR2 YFSETQ. Trimming removed 0 bases from V and 15 bases from J; junction bases left unmatched: 16. DNA of the CDR3: TGCGCCAGCAGCTTGGGGCAGCAGACTAGCGGCGCCCCGACGTTCTTC. Translated: CASSLGQQTSGAPTFF.

This clonotype was seen a single time. This chain connects TRBV24-1 to TRBJ2-7; the D gene is possibly TRBD2 (7 bases). This CDR3 contains 16 residues. V was pared by 9 bases and J by 2 bases, with 22 bases between. In germline, CDR1 is KGHDR, CDR2 SFDVKD. DNA of the CDR3: TGTGCCACCGACTTCACCTTGGGAGGGGGGGCCTACGAGCAGTACTTC. It encodes CATDFTLGGGAYEQYF.

This clonotype was picked up a small number of times. The chain employs TRBV7-8 and TRBJ1-1; 8 bases are a match to TRBD1. With 2 bases clipped from V and 4 bases from J, the junction kept 6 bases outside the gene matches. The CDR3 covers 15 residues. Germline CDR1 reads SGHVS; CDR2 reads FQNEAQ. The chain's CDR3 is CASSLHGQGITEAFF. DNA for the CDR3: TGTGCCAGCAGCTTACACGGACAGGGCATCACTGAAGCTTTCTTT.

V gene TRBV12-3 or TRBV12-4 combines with J gene TRBJ1-3; D is uncertain. The germline V and J ends were trimmed by 4 bases and 1 base, with 8 bases remaining between them. The CDR3 covers 14 residues. Here the CDR3 reads CASSSPKSGNTIYF. The CDR3 DNA is TGTGCCAGCAGTTCCCCCAAGTCTGGAAACACCATATATTTT.

The chain uses TRBV20-1 and TRBJ2-5; the D is unclear. V shed 6 bases and J shed 5 bases, with 16 bases lying between them. CDR3 length: 13 residues. Per the germline V gene, CDR1 is DFQATT and CDR2 is SNEGSKA (reference sequence). This CDR3 is CSAPRPATETQYF. Written as DNA, the CDR3 is TGCAGTGCCCCCAGACCAGCCACGGAGACCCAGTACTTC.

Remarks on this clonotype: One end of the junction varies from germline; a read error may be responsible. The V call is TRBV20-1, the J call TRBJ2-7; no definite D call. The CDR3 has 13 amino acids. In germline, CDR1 is DFQATT, CDR2 SNEGSKA (reference sequence). In DNA, the CDR3 is TGCAGCGCTACTGACTGGCCCCAAGACGAGCAGTACTTC. Residues: CSATDWPQDEQYF.